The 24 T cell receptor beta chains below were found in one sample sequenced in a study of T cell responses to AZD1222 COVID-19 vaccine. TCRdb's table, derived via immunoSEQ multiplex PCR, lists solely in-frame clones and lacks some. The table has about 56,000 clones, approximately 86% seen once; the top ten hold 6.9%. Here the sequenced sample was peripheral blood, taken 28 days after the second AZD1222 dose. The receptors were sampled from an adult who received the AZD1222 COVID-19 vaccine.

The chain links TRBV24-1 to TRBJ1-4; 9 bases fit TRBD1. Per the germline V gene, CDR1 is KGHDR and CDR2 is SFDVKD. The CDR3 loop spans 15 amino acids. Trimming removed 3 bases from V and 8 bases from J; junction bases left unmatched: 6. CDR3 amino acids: CATSDPQGADEKLFF. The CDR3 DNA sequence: TGTGCCACCAGTGATCCACAGGGGGCGGACGAAAAACTGTTTTTT.

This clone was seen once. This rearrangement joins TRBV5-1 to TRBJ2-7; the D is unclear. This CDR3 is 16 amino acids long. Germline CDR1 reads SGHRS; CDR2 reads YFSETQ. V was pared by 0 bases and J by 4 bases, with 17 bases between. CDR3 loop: CASSLVERITPYEQYF. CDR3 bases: TGCGCCAGCAGCTTGGTAGAGCGTATAACACCTTACGAGCAGTACTTC. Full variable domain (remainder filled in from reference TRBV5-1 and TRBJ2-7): KAGVTQTPRYLIKTRGQQVTLSCSPISGHRSVSWYQQTPGQGLQFLFEYFSETQRNKGNFPGRFSGRQFSNSRSEMNVSTLELGDSALYLCASSLVERITPYEQYFGPGTRLTVT.

The CDR3 nucleotides read TGCAGCGTCCTTAGACTAGCTCGGGAGACCCAGTACTTC. As protein: CSVLRLARETQYF. The chain has TRBV29-1 and TRBJ2-5, with 7 positions matching TRBD2. Unmatched junction bases numbered 9, after V lost 6 bases and J lost 5 bases. The germline V gene encodes CDR1 SQVTM and CDR2 ANQGSEA. This CDR3 is built from 13 residues.

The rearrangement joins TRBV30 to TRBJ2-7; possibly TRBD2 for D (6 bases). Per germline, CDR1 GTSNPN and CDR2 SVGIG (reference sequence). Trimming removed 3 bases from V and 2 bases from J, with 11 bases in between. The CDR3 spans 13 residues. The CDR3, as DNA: TGTGCCTGGAGCGTGGGGGGAACCTACGAGCAGTACTTC. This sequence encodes CAWSVGGTYEQYF.

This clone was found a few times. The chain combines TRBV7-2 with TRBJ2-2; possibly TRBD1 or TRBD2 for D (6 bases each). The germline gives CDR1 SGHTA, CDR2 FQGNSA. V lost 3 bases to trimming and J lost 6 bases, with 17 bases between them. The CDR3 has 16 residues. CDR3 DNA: TGTGCCAGCAGCTTTGGCGGGACAAGTGTACCCGGGGAGCTGTTTTTT. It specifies CASSFGGTSVPGELFF.

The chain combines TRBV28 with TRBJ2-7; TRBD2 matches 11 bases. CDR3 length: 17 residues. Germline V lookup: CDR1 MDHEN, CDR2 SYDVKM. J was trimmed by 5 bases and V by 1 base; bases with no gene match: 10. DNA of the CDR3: TGTGCCAGCAGTTTATATTTTCAGACTAGCGGGAAGAACGAGCAGTACTTC. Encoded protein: CASSLYFQTSGKNEQYF.

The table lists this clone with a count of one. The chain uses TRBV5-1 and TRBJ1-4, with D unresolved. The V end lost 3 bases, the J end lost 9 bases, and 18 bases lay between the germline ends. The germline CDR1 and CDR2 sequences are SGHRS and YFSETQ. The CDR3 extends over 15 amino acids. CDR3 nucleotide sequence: TGCGCCAGCAGCTCCCACGACGGACTATTGAAAAAACTGTTTTTT. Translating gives CASSSHDGLLKKLFF.

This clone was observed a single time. CDR3 in DNA: TGTGCCAGCAGGTGGGCGGGAGGAGGAACCGGGGAGCTGTTTTTT. Translation: CASRWAGGGTGELFF. V usage is TRBV11-2 and J usage is TRBJ2-2; TRBD2 agrees at 8 bases. Looked up from germline, CDR1 is SGHAT and CDR2 is FQNNGV. There are 15 residues in the CDR3. V lost 6 bases, J lost 5 bases, and 8 bases stayed unmatched.

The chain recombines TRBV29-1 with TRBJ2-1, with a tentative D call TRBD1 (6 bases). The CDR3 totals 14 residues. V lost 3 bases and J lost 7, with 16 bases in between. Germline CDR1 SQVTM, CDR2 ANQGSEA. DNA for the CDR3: TGCAGCGTTGATCGGGACATGGCGGAAAATGAGCAGTTCTTC. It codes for CSVDRDMAENEQFF.

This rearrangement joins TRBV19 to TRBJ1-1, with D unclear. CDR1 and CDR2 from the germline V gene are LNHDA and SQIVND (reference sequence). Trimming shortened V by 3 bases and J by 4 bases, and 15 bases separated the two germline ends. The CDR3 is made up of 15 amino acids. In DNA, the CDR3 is TGTGCCAGTAGTATTAGGGAGGGAAAGGGCACTGAAGCTTTCTTT. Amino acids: CASSIREGKGTEAFF.

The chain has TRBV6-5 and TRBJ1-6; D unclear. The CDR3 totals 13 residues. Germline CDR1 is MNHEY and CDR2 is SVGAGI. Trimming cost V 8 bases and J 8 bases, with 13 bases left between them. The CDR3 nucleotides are TGTGCCAGCCGGGAGGGTTTTTATTCACCCCTCCACTTT. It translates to CASREGFYSPLHF.

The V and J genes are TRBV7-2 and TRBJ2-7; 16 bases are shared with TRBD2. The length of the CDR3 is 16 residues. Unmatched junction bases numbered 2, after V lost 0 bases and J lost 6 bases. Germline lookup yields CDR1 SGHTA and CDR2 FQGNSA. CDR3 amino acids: CASSLAGTSGRVEQYF. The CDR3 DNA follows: TGTGCCAGCAGCTTAGCGGGGACTAGCGGGAGGGTCGAGCAGTACTTC.

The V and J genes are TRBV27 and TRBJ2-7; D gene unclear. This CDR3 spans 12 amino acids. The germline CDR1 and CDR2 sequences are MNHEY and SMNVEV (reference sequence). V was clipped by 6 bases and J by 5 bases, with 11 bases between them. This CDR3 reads CASSPGPNEQYF. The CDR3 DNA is TGTGCCAGCAGCCCAGGTCCGAACGAGCAGTACTTC.

The CDR3, as DNA: TGTGCCAGCAGTTTAAGGGACTCCTACGAGCAGTACTTC. Protein sequence: CASSLRDSYEQYF. V gene TRBV27 combines with J gene TRBJ2-7, with D unresolved. Germline lookup yields CDR1 MNHEY and CDR2 SMNVEV (reference sequence). Trimming removed 2 bases from V and 0 bases from J, with 5 bases in between. This CDR3 has 13 amino acids.

The CDR3 nucleotides read TGTGCCAGCGGGAAGGGTTCTGGAAACACCATATATTTT. Residues: CASGKGSGNTIYF. The chain combines TRBV2 with TRBJ1-3; D is ambiguous. Germline CDR1 reads SNHLY; CDR2 reads FYNNEI. The V gene lost 8 bases and the J gene lost 1 base, with 9 bases spanning the gap. The CDR3 loop spans 13 amino acids.

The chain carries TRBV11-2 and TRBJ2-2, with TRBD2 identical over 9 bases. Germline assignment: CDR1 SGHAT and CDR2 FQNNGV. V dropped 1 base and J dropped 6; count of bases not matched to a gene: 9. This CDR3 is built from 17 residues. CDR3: CASSLGAGGLSAGELFF. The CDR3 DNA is TGTGCCAGCAGCTTAGGAGCGGGGGGCCTCTCCGCCGGGGAGCTGTTTTTT. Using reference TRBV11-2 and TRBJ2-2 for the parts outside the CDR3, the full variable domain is EAGVAQSPRYKIIEKRQSVAFWCNPISGHATLYWYQQILGQGPKLLIQFQNNGVVDDSQLPKDRFSAERLKGVDSTLKIQPAKLEDSAVYLCASSLGAGGLSAGELFFGEGSRLTVL.

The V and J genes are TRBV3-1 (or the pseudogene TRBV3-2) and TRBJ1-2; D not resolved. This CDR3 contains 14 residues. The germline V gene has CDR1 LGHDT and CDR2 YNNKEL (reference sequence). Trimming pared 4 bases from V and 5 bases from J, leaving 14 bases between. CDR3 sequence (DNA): TGTGCCAGCAGCCGGGGAGGGCTCGGATATGGCTACACCTTC. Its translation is CASSRGGLGYGYTF.

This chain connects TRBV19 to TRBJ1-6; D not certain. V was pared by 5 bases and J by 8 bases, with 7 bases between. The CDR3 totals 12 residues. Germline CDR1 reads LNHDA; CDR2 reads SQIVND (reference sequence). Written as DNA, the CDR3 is TGTGCCAGTAGTTCCCTCTATTCACCCCTCCACTTT. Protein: CASSSLYSPLHF.

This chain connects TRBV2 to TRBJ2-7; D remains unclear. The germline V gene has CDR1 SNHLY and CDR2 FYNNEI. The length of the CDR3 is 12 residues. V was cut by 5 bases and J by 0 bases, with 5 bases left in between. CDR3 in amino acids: CASSYYSYEQYF. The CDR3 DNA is TGTGCCAGCAGTTACTACTCCTACGAGCAGTACTTC.

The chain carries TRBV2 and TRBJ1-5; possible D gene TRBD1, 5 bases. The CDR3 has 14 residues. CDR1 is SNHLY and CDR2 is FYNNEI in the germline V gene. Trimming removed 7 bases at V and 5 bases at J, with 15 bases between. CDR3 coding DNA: TGTGCCAGCAACGACCGACAGCGCTATCAGCCCCAGCATTTT. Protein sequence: CASNDRQRYQPQHF. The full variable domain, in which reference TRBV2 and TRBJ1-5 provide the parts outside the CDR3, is EPEVTQTPSHQVTQMGQEVILRCVPISNHLYFYWYRQILGQKVEFLVSFYNNEISEKSEIFDDQFSVERPDGSNFTLKIRSTKLEDSAMYFCASNDRQRYQPQHFGDGTRLSIL.

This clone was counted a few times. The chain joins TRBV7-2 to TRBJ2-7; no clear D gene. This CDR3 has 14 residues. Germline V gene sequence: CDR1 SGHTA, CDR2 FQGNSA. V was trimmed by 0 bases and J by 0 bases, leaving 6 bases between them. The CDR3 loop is CASSLAHTSYEQYF. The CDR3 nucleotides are TGTGCCAGCAGCTTAGCCCATACCTCCTACGAGCAGTACTTC. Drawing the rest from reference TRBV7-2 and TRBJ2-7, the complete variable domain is GAGVSQSPSNKVTEKGKDVELRCDPISGHTALYWYRQSLGQGLEFLIYFQGNSAPDKSGLPSDRFSAERTGGSVSTLTIQRTQQEDSAVYLCASSLAHTSYEQYFGPGTRLTVT.

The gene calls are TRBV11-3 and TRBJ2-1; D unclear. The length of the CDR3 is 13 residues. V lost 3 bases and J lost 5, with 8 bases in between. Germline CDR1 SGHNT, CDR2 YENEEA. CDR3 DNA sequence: TGTGCCAGCAGCTTGGTAGCAAACAATGAGCAGTTCTTC. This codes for CASSLVANNEQFF.

CDR3 sequence reads: CASSSSGGANEQYF. The CDR3 DNA follows: TGTGCCAGCAGTTCAAGCGGGGGGGCCAACGAGCAGTACTTC. The chain combines TRBV3-1 (or the pseudogene TRBV3-2) with TRBJ2-7; 10 nucleotides agree with TRBD2. J gave up 5 bases and V 6 bases, and 7 bases lay outside the gene matches. Germline V lookup: CDR1 LGHDT, CDR2 YNNKEL (reference sequence). This CDR3 comprises 14 residues.

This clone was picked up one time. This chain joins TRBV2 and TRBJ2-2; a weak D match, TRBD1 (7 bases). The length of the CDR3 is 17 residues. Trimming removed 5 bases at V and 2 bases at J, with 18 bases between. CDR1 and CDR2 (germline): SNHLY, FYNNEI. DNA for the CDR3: TGTGCCAGCAGTCTGGGGGGACAGAGGAGAAACACCGGGGAGCTGTTTTTT. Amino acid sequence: CASSLGGQRRNTGELFF.